This passage covers 25 T cell receptor beta chains from one sample sequenced in a study of T cells in Graves' hyperthyroidism and ophthalmopathy. Amplification targeted TCR beta CDR3 regions from RNA transcripts. The primer set for the first-round RT-PCR of the TCR CDR3 was HTBI. MiXCR, applied by TCRdb to the multiplex PCR reads, yields one record per CDR3 protein. The sample carries a few hundred thousand distinct CDR3 sequences, over 15% recorded once. The sample taken for sequencing was blood. Receptors originate from a woman aged 60 to 75 with Graves' ophthalmopathy.

In its sample, this clonotype was seen once. The chain has TRBV6-1 and TRBJ1-2; a possible D gene is TRBD1 (6 bases). There are 16 residues in the CDR3. CDR1 is MNHNS and CDR2 is SASEGT in the germline V gene. V was shortened by 5 bases and J by 0 bases, with 16 bases between the two germline ends. The CDR3 nucleotides are TGTGCCAGCAGTCCCGGCGCGGGGGGCCCTAACTATGGCTACACCTTC. Its protein is CASSPGAGGPNYGYTF.

Many counts were recorded for this clonotype. This rearrangement joins TRBV7-2 to TRBJ2-7; TRBD1 matches at 11 bases. The CDR3 consists of 15 residues. Losses at the gene ends were 5 bases for V and 6 bases for J; bases not matched to a gene: 9. Germline CDR1 SGHTA, CDR2 FQGNSA. The CDR3, as DNA: TGTGCCAGCAGCAGAGACGGACAGGGGGCTTTCGAGCAGTACTTC. This translates into CASSRDGQGAFEQYF.

The rearrangement uses TRBV4-1 and TRBJ1-5; D is undetermined. The CDR3 is made up of 14 amino acids. Germline V lookup: CDR1 MGHRA, CDR2 YSYEKL. V was trimmed by 1 base and J by 5 bases, leaving 9 bases between them. This CDR3 is CASSQGTAYQPQHF. The CDR3 DNA sequence: TGCGCCAGCAGCCAAGGTACTGCATATCAGCCCCAGCATTTT.

This clonotype was counted many times. The chain carries TRBV5-1 and TRBJ1-1; 7 bases fit TRBD1. CDR3 length: 15 residues. CDR1 and CDR2 (germline): SGHRS, YFSETQ. J gave up 1 base and V 6 bases, and 9 bases lay outside the gene matches. The CDR3 DNA is TGCGCCAGCACCCCTAGGGGGCCCGGGAACACTGAAGCTTTCTTT. Translated: CASTPRGPGNTEAFF.

The chain recombines TRBV5-1 with TRBJ2-1; D might be TRBD2 (6 bases). The CDR3 loop spans 16 amino acids. Trimming removed 4 bases from V and 0 bases from J, with 14 bases in between. The germline V gene has CDR1 SGHRS and CDR2 YFSETQ. CDR3 in amino acids: CASSHGLAASYNEQFF. CDR3 nucleotides: TGCGCCAGCAGCCATGGATTAGCGGCCTCCTACAATGAGCAGTTCTTC.

This clonotype was seen at least ten times. CDR3 amino acids: CASATWRPRGEKLFF. Written as DNA, the CDR3 is TGTGCCAGCGCCACGTGGCGACCTAGGGGTGAAAAACTGTTTTTT. The chain couples TRBV28 to TRBJ1-4, with D tentatively TRBD1 (5 bases). The CDR3 is made up of 15 amino acids. The V and J ends lost 8 bases and 7 bases respectively, with 20 bases between them. The germline V gene encodes CDR1 MDHEN and CDR2 SYDVKM.

This clonotype was observed many times. The CDR3: CSASYYTGPNTDTQYF. As DNA, the CDR3 is TGCAGTGCTAGTTATTACACAGGTCCGAACACAGATACGCAGTATTTT. The rearrangement links TRBV20-1 to TRBJ2-3; perhaps TRBD1 as D (5 bases). The CDR3 contains 16 residues. The germline gives CDR1 DFQATT, CDR2 SNEGSKA (reference sequence). V gave up 3 bases and J gave up 2 bases, with 18 bases separating them.

This clonotype was counted at least ten times. The chain has TRBV20-1 and TRBJ2-1, with D possibly being TRBD2 (6 bases). V lost 5 bases, J lost 15 bases, and 26 bases lay in between. This CDR3 comprises 14 residues. Germline V gives CDR1 DFQATT, CDR2 SNEGSKA (reference sequence). DNA for the CDR3: TGCAGTGCTTCTGCCCCTAACCGAGGCGAGGGAGGGTTCTTC. Protein sequence: CSASAPNRGEGGFF.

This clonotype was observed a few times. The chain has TRBV6-1 and TRBJ1-4; D may be TRBD1 (5 bases). CDR1 MNHNS and CDR2 SASEGT come from the germline V gene. Trimming pared 3 bases from V and 8 bases from J, leaving 10 bases between. CDR3 length: 13 amino acids. This chain's CDR3 is CASSEVGQEKLFF. The CDR3 bases are TGTGCCAGCAGTGAGGTTGGACAAGAAAAACTGTTTTTT.

The table lists this clonotype with many counts. The V call is TRBV10-3, the J call TRBJ1-2; D ambiguous. Trimming took 10 bases from V and 0 from J, leaving 18 bases between them. This CDR3 has 15 residues. Germline values: CDR1 ENHRY, CDR2 SYGVKD. The DNA of the CDR3 is TGTGCCACCTCGGCGGGCGCGACGGCTAACTATGGCTACACCTTC. Translated: CATSAGATANYGYTF.

This clonotype was seen many times. The chain couples TRBV6-2 or TRBV6-3 to TRBJ2-1; D is perhaps TRBD2 (6 bases). CDR3 length equals 14 residues. The V end was cut by 7 bases, the J end by 8 bases, with 18 bases between. Germline lookup yields CDR1 MNHEY and CDR2 SVGEGT. The DNA of the CDR3 is TGTGCCAGCATCGAAGCGGGCCGAGGGGATGAGCAGTTCTTC. This codes for CASIEAGRGDEQFF.

This clonotype has at least ten counts. V usage is TRBV3-1 and J usage is TRBJ1-4; D gene unclear. The germline V gene has CDR1 LGHDT and CDR2 YNNKEL (reference sequence). Trimming pared 2 bases from V and 4 bases from J, leaving 8 bases between. The CDR3 runs to 14 residues. The CDR3 sequence: CASSQSGFNEKLFF. The CDR3 DNA reads as TGTGCCAGCAGCCAATCCGGCTTTAATGAAAAACTGTTTTTT. The variable domain in full, with the rest retrieved from reference TRBV3-1 and TRBJ1-4, is DTAVSQTPKYLVTQMGNDKSIKCEQNLGHDTMYWYKQDSKKFLKIMFSYNNKELIINETVPNRFSPKSPDKAHLNLHINSLELGDSAVYFCASSQSGFNEKLFFGSGTQLSVL.

This clonotype was picked up a small number of times. The chain links TRBV4-3 to TRBJ2-2; D unclear. The CDR3 has 18 amino acids. Germline values: CDR1 LGHNA, CDR2 YSLEER. V gave up 2 bases and J gave up 0 bases, with 16 bases separating them. CDR3 nucleotide sequence: TGCGCCAGCAGCCAATATCGCCCACAGTGGACGAACACCGGGGAGCTGTTTTTT. This encodes CASSQYRPQWTNTGELFF.

This clonotype was counted at least ten times. The rearrangement joins TRBV20-1 to TRBJ1-5, with D possibly being TRBD1 (6 bases). The CDR3 spans 14 residues. With 2 bases removed from V and 3 bases from J, the gap between germline ends came to 11 bases. CDR1 and CDR2 from the germline V gene are DFQATT and SNEGSKA (reference sequence). Here the CDR3 reads CSARRGSVNQPQHF. The CDR3 nucleotides are TGCAGTGCTAGAAGGGGGTCAGTCAATCAGCCCCAGCATTTT.

DNA of the CDR3: TGTGCCAGCAGCTTGCGAGACAGGGCTGGTGAGCAGTACTTC. Encoded protein: CASSLRDRAGEQYF. V is TRBV7-2 and J is TRBJ2-7; 7 bases agree with TRBD1. Unmatched junction bases numbered 9, after V lost 3 bases and J lost 7 bases. The germline V gene has CDR1 SGHTA and CDR2 FQGNSA. The CDR3 has 14 residues.

This clonotype was seen many times. The chain recombines TRBV11-2 with TRBJ1-3, with TRBD1 identical over 8 bases. The trim removed 4 bases at V and 3 bases at J, leaving 5 bases unmatched. The CDR3 contains 15 residues. CDR1 is SGHAT, CDR2 FQNNGV, per germline. CDR3 sequence (DNA): TGTGCCAGCAGCTCCTCGACAGGGGTTGGAAACACCATATATTTT. Translating gives CASSSSTGVGNTIYF.

In its sample, this clonotype was seen many times. The V and J genes are TRBV7-8 and TRBJ1-1; a weak D match, TRBD1 (5 bases). Between the trimmed V and J ends, which lost 1 base and 6 bases, there was a span of 9 bases. This CDR3 spans 13 amino acids. CDR1 and CDR2 (germline): SGHVS, FQNEAQ. CDR3 sequence (DNA): TGTGCCAGCAGCTTAGTACAGGCCTCTGAAGCTTTCTTT. Translation gives CASSLVQASEAFF.

This clonotype was observed at least ten times. The chain recombines TRBV14 with TRBJ2-1, with D possibly being TRBD2 (5 bases). V was clipped by 6 bases and J by 6 bases, with 12 bases between them. The germline gives CDR1 SGHDN, CDR2 FVKESK. The length of the CDR3 is 13 residues. In nucleotides, the CDR3 is TGTGCCAGCAGTGACCGGCGGGCCAATGAGCAGTTCTTC. It specifies CASSDRRANEQFF.

This clonotype was seen many times. The chain joins TRBV28 to TRBJ2-3; the D gene is possibly TRBD1 (5 bases). Trimming cost V 7 bases and J 2 bases, with 13 bases left between them. CDR1 and CDR2 from the germline V gene are MDHEN and SYDVKM. This CDR3 spans 14 amino acids. CDR3 residues: CASNGPGNTDTQYF. The CDR3 DNA sequence: TGTGCCAGCAACGGACCAGGGAACACAGATACGCAGTATTTT.

This clonotype was recorded at least ten times. V and J are TRBV12-3 or TRBV12-4 and TRBJ1-1; a possible D gene is TRBD1 (5 bases). V was shortened by 3 bases and J by 3 bases, with 11 bases between the two germline ends. The length of the CDR3 is 14 residues. The CDR3 DNA reads TGTGCCAGCAGTTTTGGGGGAGGGGACACTGAAGCTTTCTTT. Translating gives CASSFGGGDTEAFF.

This clonotype has ten or more counts. The genes are TRBV30 and TRBJ1-5; D not resolved. The V end was cut by 1 base, the J end by 7 bases, with 11 bases between. In germline, CDR1 is GTSNPN, CDR2 SVGIG (reference sequence). The CDR3 spans 13 residues. The CDR3 coding sequence is TGTGCCTGGAGTGATACCGGGATCCAGCCCCAGCATTTT. Protein: CAWSDTGIQPQHF.

Ten or more counts support this clonotype. The chain employs TRBV3-1 and TRBJ1-5; D unclear. Germline CDR1 LGHDT, CDR2 YNNKEL (reference sequence). The V and J ends lost 0 bases and 0 bases respectively, with 9 bases between them. CDR3 length: 16 amino acids. CDR3 nucleotide sequence: TGTGCCAGCAGCCAAGACCCCATGGATAGCAATCAGCCCCAGCATTTT. Translation gives CASSQDPMDSNQPQHF.

The table lists this clonotype with many counts. This chain uses TRBV5-1 with TRBJ2-2; unclear D gene. Trimming stripped 3 bases from V and 1 base from J, with 10 bases between. CDR1 is SGHRS and CDR2 is YFSETQ in the germline V gene. This CDR3 has 15 amino acids. The CDR3 DNA reads as TGCGCCAGCAGCTCCTTGGGCCAGAACACCGGGGAGCTGTTTTTT. Amino acid sequence: CASSSLGQNTGELFF.

In its sample, this clonotype was seen many times. This chain connects TRBV6-1 to TRBJ1-1; D is possibly TRBD1 (6 bases). Trimming removed 7 bases from V and 0 bases from J, with 12 bases in between. Germline V lookup: CDR1 MNHNS, CDR2 SASEGT. CDR3 length equals 14 residues. The CDR3 reads CASTRQGMNTEAFF. Here the CDR3 DNA reads TGTGCCAGCACCCGGCAGGGGATGAACACTGAAGCTTTCTTT.

This clonotype was seen many times. The gene calls are TRBV2 and TRBJ1-1; D is perhaps TRBD1 (5 bases). The CDR3 totals 15 residues. Trimming took 8 bases from V and 1 from J, leaving 17 bases between them. CDR1 is SNHLY, CDR2 FYNNEI, per germline. The CDR3: CASEVGRVENTEAFF. CDR3 DNA sequence: TGTGCCAGCGAAGTCGGCAGGGTTGAGAACACTGAAGCTTTCTTT.